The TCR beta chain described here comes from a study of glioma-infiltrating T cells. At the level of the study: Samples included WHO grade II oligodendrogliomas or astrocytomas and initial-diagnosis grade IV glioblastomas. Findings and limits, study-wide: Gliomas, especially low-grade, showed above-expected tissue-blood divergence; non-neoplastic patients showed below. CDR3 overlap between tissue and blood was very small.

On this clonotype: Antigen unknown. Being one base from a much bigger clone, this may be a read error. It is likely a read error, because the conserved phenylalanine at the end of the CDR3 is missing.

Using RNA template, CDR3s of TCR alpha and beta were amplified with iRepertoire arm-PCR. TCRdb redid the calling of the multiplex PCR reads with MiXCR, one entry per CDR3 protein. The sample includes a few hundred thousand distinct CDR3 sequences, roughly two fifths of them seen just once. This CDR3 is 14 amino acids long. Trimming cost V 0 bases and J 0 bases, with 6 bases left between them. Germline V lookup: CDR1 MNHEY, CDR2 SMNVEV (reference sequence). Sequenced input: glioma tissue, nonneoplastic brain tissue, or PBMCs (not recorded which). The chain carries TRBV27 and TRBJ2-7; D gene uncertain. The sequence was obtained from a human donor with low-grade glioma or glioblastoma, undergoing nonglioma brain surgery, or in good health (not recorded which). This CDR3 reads CASSLSAVSYEQYS. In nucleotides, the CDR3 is TGTGCCAGCAGTTTATCGGCGGTCTCCTACGAGCAGTACTCC.